These T cell receptor beta chains were read from a single sample in a study of cytomegalovirus exposure and HLA in healthy donors. Profiled with immunoSEQ multiplex PCR; TCRdb holds only in-frame clones, not every one. The table has 150,000 to 200,000 clones, around 78% seen once. The sample taken for sequencing was PBMCs. These receptors originate from a woman in her forties or fifties in good health and CMV-seropositive. Both conserved end residues are part of each CDR3. The D gene is left open where the match is weak. Some rows mark clone size as missing; the rest say once, few, many or name a class of expanded clone.

V	J	size	D	DNA	CDR3
TRBV2	TRBJ2-1	.	TRBD2	TGTGCCAGCATCCGGGGGGTAGCGAGACATGAGCAGTTCTTC	CASIRGVARHEQFF
TRBV4-2	TRBJ2-7	.	.	TGTGCCAGCAGCCAAGGGGGGCAGGGGGGCGGGCAGTACTTC	CASSQGGQGGGQYF
TRBV27	TRBJ2-5	.	.	TGTGCCAGCGGGTCCCCCGGGACAAAAGAGACCCAGTACTTC	CASGSPGTKETQYF
TRBV6-5	TRBJ1-2	.	TRBD1	TGTGCCAGCAGTCGACAGGGTGTCTATGGCTACACCTTC	CASSRQGVYGYTF
TRBV5-1	TRBJ1-1	.	.	TGCGCCAGCAGTCAAGGGGGGGAGAACACTGAAGCTTTCTTT	CASSQGGENTEAFF
TRBV9	TRBJ2-3	.	.	TGTGCCAGCAGCCCGGTCCAAAATACGCAGTATTTT	CASSPVQNTQYF
TRBV5-1	TRBJ2-7	.	TRBD1	TGCGCCAGCAGCTTGGCCGCCGGGACAGGGACGTACGAGCAGTACTTC	CASSLAAGTGTYEQYF
TRBV10-3	TRBJ1-2	.	TRBD1	TGTGCCATCAGTGAGTCAGGGACAGACCTCTATGGCTACACCTTC	CAISESGTDLYGYTF
TRBV5-6	TRBJ1-5	.	.	TGTGCCAGCCATTCGAGGCGCAGTCGATATAGCAATCAGCCCCAGCATTTT	CASHSRRSRYSNQPQHF
TRBV6-6	TRBJ1-1	few	TRBD1	TGTGCCAGCAGCGAACAGGGGAGGAACACTGAAGCTTTCTTT	CASSEQGRNTEAFF
TRBV9	TRBJ1-1	.	.	TGTGCCAGCAGCACAATATCGGTCGGAGGGGAAGCTTTCTTT	CASSTISVGGEAFF
TRBV7-9	TRBJ2-1	.	TRBD2	TGTGCCAGCAGCTCCACCCCCCTGACTAGCGGGGGTCTATACAATGAGCAGTTCTTC	CASSSTPLTSGGLYNEQFF
TRBV4-2	TRBJ2-5	.	TRBD2	TGTGCCAGCAGCCAAGAGCCCCAGCGGGGGACTGAGACCCAGTACTTC	CASSQEPQRGTETQYF
TRBV6-1	TRBJ2-1	few	TRBD2	TGTGCCAGCAGTGAAAGGAGTAGCGGGGGGGCCTCCTACAATGAGCAGTTCTTC	CASSERSSGGASYNEQFF
TRBV14	TRBJ1-2	.	.	TGTGCCAGCAGTTCGCGCGGCGGTGGCGGCTACACCTTC	CASSSRGGGGYTF
TRBV7-6	TRBJ2-2	few	.	TGTGCCAGCAGCTTAGATATCGGGGAGCTGTTTTTT	CASSLDIGELFF
TRBV28	TRBJ2-5	once	.	TGTGCCAGCAGTTTAGGTTCAGGAGAGACCCAGTACTTC	CASSLGSGETQYF
TRBV7-2	TRBJ1-1	.	.	TGTGCCAGCAGCCCCACGACAGTTGAAGCTTTCTTT	CASSPTTVEAFF
TRBV9	TRBJ2-5	.	TRBD2	TGTGCCAGCAGCGTAGCTACCCGAGGAGCGGGGGGGCGGTTCCAAGAGACCCAGTACTTC	CASSVATRGAGGRFQETQYF
TRBV11-2	TRBJ2-7	.	.	TGTGCCAGCAGCTTAGTAGCAGGGGATCCCTACGAGCAGTACTTC	CASSLVAGDPYEQYF